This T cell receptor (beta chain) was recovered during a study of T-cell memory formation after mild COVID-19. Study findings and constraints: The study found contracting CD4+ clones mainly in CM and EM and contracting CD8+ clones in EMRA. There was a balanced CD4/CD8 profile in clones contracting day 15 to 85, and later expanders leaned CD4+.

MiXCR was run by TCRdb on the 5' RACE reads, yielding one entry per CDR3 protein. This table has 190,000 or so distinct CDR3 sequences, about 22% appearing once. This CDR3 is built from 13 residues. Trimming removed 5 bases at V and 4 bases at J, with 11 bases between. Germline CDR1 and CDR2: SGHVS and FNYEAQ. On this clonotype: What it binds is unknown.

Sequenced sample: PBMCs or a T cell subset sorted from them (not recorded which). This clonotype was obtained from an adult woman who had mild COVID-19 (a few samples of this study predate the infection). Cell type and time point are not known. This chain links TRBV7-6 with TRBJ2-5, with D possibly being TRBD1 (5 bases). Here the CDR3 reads CASSPAGRETQYF. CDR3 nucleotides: TGTGCCAGCAGCCCTGCAGGGCGAGAGACCCAGTACTTC.